This TCR beta chain was sequenced in a study of blood T cell repertoires in COVID-19. Overall study context: Sites in the United States, Italy and Spain provided acute and convalescent COVID-19 samples.

The CDR3 spans 16 residues. Trimming removed 4 bases from V and 0 bases from J, with 14 bases in between. Germline CDR1 SGHRS, CDR2 YFSETQ. Original processing methods: The authors estimated nucleated cell counts from reference gene primer amplification. Sequenced by immunoSEQ multiplex PCR; TCRdb stores in-frame clones only, minus some. V and J calls and clone size are as listed in that table; D and trimming were resolved from the DNA. The sample has around 230,000 clones, less than 90% seen once. The receptor was derived from a man aged 35-49 years with acute or convalescent COVID-19. Material: peripheral blood. The chain carries TRBV5-1 and TRBJ1-3; D is ambiguous. This CDR3 reads CASSAVGLSSGNTIYF. CDR3 DNA: TGCGCCAGCAGCGCGGTTGGTCTGAGCTCTGGAAACACCATATATTTT.